Each of the 18 T cell receptor beta chains below was sequenced from the same sample in a study of immune heterogeneity within non-small cell lung tumors. TCR beta CDR3 was amplified by multiplex PCR using 32 V and 13 J primers. TCRdb re-called the multiplex PCR reads through MiXCR, storing one row per CDR3 protein. The table records about 3,300 distinct CDR3 sequences, around half of them present only once. Template material comprised bulk tumor genomic DNA at 550 to 650 ng per sample. Widely spaced biopsies, several per primary tumor, were obtained at surgery. Enrolled patients presented with newly diagnosed, previously untreated non-small cell lung cancer and underwent curative surgery. The sample was lung tumor tissue. These receptor sequences come from a man between 60 and 75 years old with non-small cell lung cancer.

This clonotype is medium-sized. The rearrangement links TRBV28 to TRBJ1-2; 9 bases map to TRBD1. V was pared by 1 base and J by 5 bases, with 8 bases of the junction left unmatched. Germline values: CDR1 MDHEN, CDR2 SYDVKM. This CDR3 region has 16 residues. The CDR3 here is CASSLSGQGGGYGYTF. CDR3 DNA: TGTGCCAGCAGTTTATCGGGACAGGGAGGAGGGTATGGCTACACCTTC.

The chain employs TRBV28 and TRBJ2-7; a weak D match, TRBD2 (5 bases). The germline gives CDR1 MDHEN, CDR2 SYDVKM. The CDR3 runs to 12 residues. V lost 7 bases to trimming and J lost 6 bases, with 13 bases between them. CDR3 sequence: CASTPPRGEQYF. The CDR3 DNA follows: TGTGCCAGCACTCCTCCCCGGGGCGAGCAGTACTTC.

V and J are TRBV6-2 or TRBV6-3 and TRBJ1-2; unclear D gene. The CDR3 covers 17 residues. Germline CDR1 is MNHEY and CDR2 is SVGEGT. V lost 7 bases and J lost 8, with 29 bases in between. The CDR3 is CASNTPGPLKGRRGYTF. The DNA for the CDR3 is TGTGCCAGCAATACTCCCGGCCCTCTAAAGGGTCGACGGGGCTACACCTTC.

In its sample, this clonotype ranks as large. The rearrangement links TRBV12-3 or TRBV12-4 to TRBJ2-7, with D perhaps TRBD2 (5 bases). V lost 5 bases and J 6 bases, leaving 14 bases between the germline ends. This CDR3 is built from 13 residues. DNA of the CDR3: TGTGCCAGCAGTGTCGAGCGGAGGACCGAGCAGTACTTC. Amino acids: CASSVERRTEQYF.

By frequency in the sample, this clonotype is medium-sized. The chain carries TRBV2 and TRBJ1-4; D gene unclear. Trimming shortened V by 1 base and J by 8 bases, and 8 bases separated the two germline ends. Germline-derived CDR1 and CDR2 are SNHLY and FYNNEI. The CDR3 runs 13 residues. CDR3 sequence: CASSEDPHEKLFF. The CDR3 DNA follows: TGTGCCAGCAGTGAAGACCCCCACGAAAAACTGTTTTTT. The full variable domain, with the rest looked up from reference TRBV2 and TRBJ1-4, is EPEVTQTPSHQVTQMGQEVILRCVPISNHLYFYWYRQILGQKVEFLVSFYNNEISEKSEIFDDQFSVERPDGSNFTLKIRSTKLEDSAMYFCASSEDPHEKLFFGSGTQLSVL.

This clonotype is judged medium-sized. The chain couples TRBV27 to TRBJ1-1; 7 positions match TRBD1. V lost 2 bases, J lost 5 bases, and 11 bases stayed unmatched. Germline-derived CDR1 and CDR2 are MNHEY and SMNVEV (reference sequence). The CDR3 loop spans 16 amino acids. The CDR3 loop is CASSLQGQLQGTEAFF. As DNA, the CDR3 is TGTGCCAGCAGTTTACAGGGACAGTTGCAGGGAACTGAAGCTTTCTTT.

Regarding this clonotype: A much larger clonotype is one base distant, so this may be a read error. The rearrangement joins TRBV6-2 or TRBV6-3 to TRBJ1-5, with D possibly TRBD1 on 6 matching bases. The J call is doubtful: the DNA matches TRBJ2-3 better. The CDR3 is made up of 13 amino acids. From germline, CDR1 is MNHEY and CDR2 SVGEGT. The CDR3 loop reads CASTAGDVQPQYF. CDR3 DNA: TGTGCCAGCACGGCAGGGGACGTTCAGCCCCAGTATTTT.

V gene TRBV28 combines with J gene TRBJ2-3; no definite D call. The CDR3 has 13 amino acids. Looked up from germline, CDR1 is MDHEN and CDR2 is SYDVKM. V was clipped by 8 bases and J by 3 bases, with 12 bases between them. DNA of the CDR3: TGTGCCAGCCTTCTAATTGGGACAGATACGCAGTATTTT. Its protein product is CASLLIGTDTQYF.

This clonotype was detected only a few times. With a much larger clone just one base away, this may be a read error. V is TRBV20-1 and J is TRBJ2-1; D perhaps matches TRBD2 (7 bases). Looked up from germline, CDR1 is DFQATT and CDR2 is SNEGSKA (reference sequence). This CDR3 is built from 14 residues. CDR3 loop: CSTRPAGHYNEQFF. CDR3 DNA sequence: TGCAGTACTAGGCCAGCGGGACATTACAATGAGCAGTTCTTC.

V and J are TRBV4-2 and TRBJ1-3; a possible D gene is TRBD1 (5 bases). The germline V and J ends were trimmed by 0 bases and 2 bases, with 11 bases remaining between them. CDR3 length: 16 amino acids. Per the germline V gene, CDR1 is LGHNA and CDR2 is YNFKEQ. The CDR3 DNA reads TGTGCCAGCAGCCAAGAGAGCAGGGCGGCTGGAAACACCATATATTTT. Its translation: CASSQESRAAGNTIYF.

In its sample, this clonotype was seen once. The rearrangement uses TRBV10-3 and TRBJ2-2, with TRBD1 matching 8 bases. The junction had 8 bases not matched to a gene; V was cut back by 9 bases and J by 2 bases. CDR3 size: 15 residues. CDR1 is ENHRY, CDR2 SYGVKD, per germline. The CDR3 spells CAILGGQANTGELFF. CDR3 in DNA: TGTGCCATTCTGGGGGGACAGGCTAACACCGGGGAGCTGTTTTTT.

The chain is built from TRBV15 and TRBJ1-1; D uncertain. The CDR3 extends over 13 amino acids. The V end was cut by 3 bases, the J end by 4 bases, with 9 bases between. Germline V gene sequence: CDR1 LNHNV, CDR2 YYDKDF (reference sequence). DNA for the CDR3: TGTGCCACCAGCAGGACTGGGAGCACTGAAGCTTTCTTT. Encoded protein: CATSRTGSTEAFF.

The genes are TRBV20-1 and TRBJ2-1; either TRBD1 or TRBD2 may supply D (5 bases each). The V gene lost 3 bases and the J gene lost 5 bases, with 14 bases spanning the gap. Germline assignment: CDR1 DFQATT and CDR2 SNEGSKA (reference sequence). CDR3 length equals 14 residues. The CDR3 is CSASAGTDNNEQFF. The DNA of the CDR3 is TGCAGTGCTAGCGCAGGGACGGATAACAATGAGCAGTTCTTC.

V usage is TRBV4-1 and J usage is TRBJ1-2; D gene ambiguous. Germline V gives CDR1 MGHRA, CDR2 YSYEKL. This CDR3 spans 17 amino acids. Trimming cost V 1 base and J 8 bases, with 23 bases left between them. The DNA for the CDR3 is TGCGCCAGCAGCCAAGGGAGTTATTCCGAGCCCTTGGAGGGCTACACCTTC. Its translation: CASSQGSYSEPLEGYTF.

This clonotype rates as medium-sized (0.01 to 0.1%). This chain uses TRBV7-9 with TRBJ2-7, with D tentatively TRBD1 (6 bases). CDR1 is SEHNR and CDR2 is FQNEAQ in the germline V gene (reference sequence). Deletions cut 1 base from V and 6 bases from J, with 10 bases between. CDR3 size: 13 residues. In DNA form, the CDR3 reads TGTGCCAGCAGCTTAGGGGCAGGGGCCGAGCAGTACTTC. Amino acids: CASSLGAGAEQYF.

About this clonotype: This may be a read error, as it is one base from a much larger clone. The gene calls are TRBV5-1 and TRBJ1-4; D is undetermined. The germline CDR1 and CDR2 sequences are SGHRS and YFSETQ. The CDR3 has 15 amino acids. CDR3 sequence (DNA): TGCGCCGGCAGCTTGGAAGCACACCCAAACCAAAAACCGTTTTTT. Translated: CAGSLEAHPNQKPFF.

By share, this clonotype counts as medium-sized. V and J are TRBV7-3 and TRBJ2-1, with D perhaps given as TRBD1 or TRBD2 (5 bases each). The CDR3 contains 14 residues. V lost 5 bases to trimming and J lost 5 bases, with 13 bases between them. The V gene's germline CDR1 is SGHTA and CDR2 FQGTGA. Here the CDR3 DNA reads TGTGCCAGCAGCGCCCGGGGCGTGGACAATGAGCAGTTCTTC. It yields the protein CASSARGVDNEQFF.

As to this clonotype: Sequence at one end of the junction differs from germline and may be a read error. J is TRBJ2-3 and V is TRBV7-2; 8 bases are shared with TRBD2. This CDR3 is built from 15 residues. Germline CDR1 SGHTA, CDR2 FQGNSA. This CDR3 reads CASSFAGGGTDTQYF. The CDR3 nucleotides read TGTGCCAGTAGCTTTGCGGGGGGCGGCACAGATACGCAGTATTTT.